This TCR beta chain is from a study of T cell repertoires in cytomegalovirus infection. For the study at large: Evidence of both CMV infection and a matching HLA type came from public TCR beta signatures.

There are many counts of this clonotype. Antigen unknown. Germline V gene sequence: CDR1 SGHVS, CDR2 FQNEAQ. Unmatched junction bases numbered 9, after V lost 1 base and J lost 2 bases. This CDR3 contains 17 residues. TCRdb processed the reads anew with MiXCR; each CDR3 protein has one entry. Of around 240,000 distinct CDR3 sequences listed, over 20% are singletons. Study findings and constraints: Cumulative public TCR beta family frequency identified carriers of CMV plus the relevant HLA. The study found HLA-C-restricted CMV-specific TCR beta clonotypes dominating the ex vivo response.

The receptor was isolated from a human donor in good health (CMV status not recorded). Some clones in this sample may be carry-over from other donors' samples. This sequence joins TRBV7-8 and TRBJ2-3, with 7 positions matching TRBD1. Sequencing was done on a sample of CD8+ T cells from PBMCs. CDR3 DNA sequence: TGTGCCAGCAGCTTAGGGTGGGTAGGGGGCATCACAGATACGCAGTATTTT. Translation gives CASSLGWVGGITDTQYF.